This T cell receptor (beta chain) is drawn from a study of spatial heterogeneity in lung cancer. Across the whole study: Tumor regions showed TCR transcript counts that correlated strongly with a T cell module score from matched bulk RNA-seq.

V was pared by 5 bases and J by 1 base, with 7 bases of the junction left unmatched. This CDR3 spans 15 amino acids. Germline CDR1 reads DFQATT; CDR2 reads SNEGSKA (reference sequence). Study results and caveats: One measure, the expanded intratumoral alpha and beta TCR count, tracked tumor mutation counts.

The time point denotes: sample taken at primary tumor resection. TCRdb re-derived calls from the 5' RACE reads in MiXCR, one entry per CDR3 protein. The profile shows about 7,000 distinct CDR3 sequences, about an eighth of them singletons. By its share, this clonotype is large. Its target is not known. This beta chain is an unintended read in a library built for alpha chains; its size means little. This TCR was sampled from a male donor with early-stage non-small cell lung cancer. The chain carries TRBV20-1 and TRBJ2-7; 11 positions match TRBD2. Source: lung tumor tissue, taken at surgery. CDR3 residues: CSAEGTSGPSYEQYF. In nucleotides, the CDR3 is TGCAGTGCTGAAGGGACTAGCGGACCTTCCTACGAGCAGTACTTC.